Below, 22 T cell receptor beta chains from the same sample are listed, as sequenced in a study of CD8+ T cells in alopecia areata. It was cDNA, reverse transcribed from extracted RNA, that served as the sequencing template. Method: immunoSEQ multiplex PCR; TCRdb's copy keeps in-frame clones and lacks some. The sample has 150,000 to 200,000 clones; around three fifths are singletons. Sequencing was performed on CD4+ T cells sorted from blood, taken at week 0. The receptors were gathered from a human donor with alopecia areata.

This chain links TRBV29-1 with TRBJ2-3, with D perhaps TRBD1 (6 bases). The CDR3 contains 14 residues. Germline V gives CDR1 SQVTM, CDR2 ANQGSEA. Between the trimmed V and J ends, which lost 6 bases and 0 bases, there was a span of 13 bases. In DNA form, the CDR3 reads TGCAGCGTCGACCAACAGGGCAGCACAGATACGCAGTATTTT. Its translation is CSVDQQGSTDTQYF.

CDR3 amino acids: CAWSVRDRDGYTF. The DNA of the CDR3 is TGTGCCTGGAGTGTACGGGACAGGGATGGCTACACCTTC. This chain joins TRBV30 and TRBJ1-2; 9 bases fit TRBD1. Germline V gene lookup returns CDR1 GTSNPN and CDR2 SVGIG (reference sequence). The CDR3 runs 13 residues. The junction had 2 bases not matched to a gene; V was cut back by 0 bases and J by 6 bases.

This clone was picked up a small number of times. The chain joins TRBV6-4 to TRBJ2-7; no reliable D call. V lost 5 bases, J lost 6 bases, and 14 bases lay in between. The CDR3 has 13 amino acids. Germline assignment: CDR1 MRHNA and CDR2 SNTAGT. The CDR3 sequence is CASSSLPTAEQYF. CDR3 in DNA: TGTGCCAGCAGTTCCCTCCCAACAGCCGAGCAGTACTTC.

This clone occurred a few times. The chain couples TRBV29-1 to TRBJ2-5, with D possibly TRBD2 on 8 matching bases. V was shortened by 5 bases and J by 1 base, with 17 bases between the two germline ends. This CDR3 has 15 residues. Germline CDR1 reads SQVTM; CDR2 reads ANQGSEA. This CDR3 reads CSVISGTELQETQYF. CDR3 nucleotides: TGCAGCGTTATTAGCGGGACAGAGCTCCAAGAGACCCAGTACTTC. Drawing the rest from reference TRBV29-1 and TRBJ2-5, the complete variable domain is SAVISQKPSRDICQRGTSLTIQCQVDSQVTMMFWYRQQPGQSLTLIATANQGSEATYESGFVIDKFPISRPNLTFSTLTVSNMSPEDSSIYLCSVISGTELQETQYFGPGTRLLVL.

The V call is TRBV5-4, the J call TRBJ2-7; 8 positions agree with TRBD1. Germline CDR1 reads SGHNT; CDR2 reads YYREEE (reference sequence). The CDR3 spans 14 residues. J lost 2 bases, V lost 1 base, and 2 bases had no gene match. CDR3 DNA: TGTGCCAGCAGCTTGAGACAGGGGACCTACGAGCAGTACTTC. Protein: CASSLRQGTYEQYF. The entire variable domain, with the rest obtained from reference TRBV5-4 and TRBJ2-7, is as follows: ETGVTQSPTHLIKTRGQQVTLRCSSQSGHNTVSWYQQALGQGPQFIFQYYREEENGRGNFPPRFSGLQFPNYSSELNVNALELDDSALYLCASSLRQGTYEQYFGPGTRLTVT.

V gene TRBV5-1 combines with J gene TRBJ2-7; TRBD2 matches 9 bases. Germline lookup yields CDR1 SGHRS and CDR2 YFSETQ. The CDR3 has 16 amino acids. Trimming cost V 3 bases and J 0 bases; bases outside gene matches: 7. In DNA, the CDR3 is TGCGCCAGCAGCTGGGCCTTAGCGGGGGCCTCCTACGAGCAGTACTTC. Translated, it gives CASSWALAGASYEQYF.

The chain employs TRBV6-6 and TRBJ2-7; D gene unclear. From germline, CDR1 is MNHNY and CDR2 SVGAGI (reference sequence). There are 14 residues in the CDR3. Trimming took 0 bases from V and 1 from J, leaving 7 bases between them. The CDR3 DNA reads TGTGCCAGCAGTTACTCTGTAGGATCCTACGAGCAGTACTTC. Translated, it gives CASSYSVGSYEQYF.

The CDR3 loop reads CASREDRAPLHF. CDR3 DNA: TGTGCCAGTAGAGAGGACAGGGCACCCCTCCACTTT. This sequence joins TRBV19 and TRBJ1-6; 8 bases agree with TRBD1. Trimming took 6 bases from V and 11 from J; bases not matched to a gene: 3. The CDR3 runs 12 residues. Germline V gene data show CDR1 as LNHDA and CDR2 as SQIVND (reference sequence).

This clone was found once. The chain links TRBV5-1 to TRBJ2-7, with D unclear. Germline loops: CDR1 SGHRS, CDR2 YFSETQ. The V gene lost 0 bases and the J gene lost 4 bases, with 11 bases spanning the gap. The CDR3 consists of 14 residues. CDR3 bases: TGCGCCAGCAGCTTGGCCGCGGACGGATACGAGCAGTACTTC. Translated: CASSLAADGYEQYF.

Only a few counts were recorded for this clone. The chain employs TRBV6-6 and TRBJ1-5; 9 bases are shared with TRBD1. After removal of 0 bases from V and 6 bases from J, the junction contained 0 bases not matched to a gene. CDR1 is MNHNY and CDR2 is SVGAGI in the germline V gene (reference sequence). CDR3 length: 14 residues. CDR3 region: CASSYSTGGQPQHF. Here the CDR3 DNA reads TGTGCCAGCAGTTACTCGACAGGGGGTCAGCCCCAGCATTTT.

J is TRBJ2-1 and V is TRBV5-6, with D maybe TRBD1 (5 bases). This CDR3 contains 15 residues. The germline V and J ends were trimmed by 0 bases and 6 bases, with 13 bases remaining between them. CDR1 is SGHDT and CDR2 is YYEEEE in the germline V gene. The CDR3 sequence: CASSLAYRGSNEQFF. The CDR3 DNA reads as TGTGCCAGCAGCTTGGCGTATAGGGGCTCCAATGAGCAGTTCTTC.

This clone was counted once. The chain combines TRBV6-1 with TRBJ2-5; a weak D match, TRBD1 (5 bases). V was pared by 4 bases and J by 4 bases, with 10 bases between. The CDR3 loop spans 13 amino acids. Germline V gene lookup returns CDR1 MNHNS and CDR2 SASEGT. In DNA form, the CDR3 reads TGTGCCAGCAGTGCCACAGGTGGAGAGACCCAGTACTTC. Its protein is CASSATGGETQYF.

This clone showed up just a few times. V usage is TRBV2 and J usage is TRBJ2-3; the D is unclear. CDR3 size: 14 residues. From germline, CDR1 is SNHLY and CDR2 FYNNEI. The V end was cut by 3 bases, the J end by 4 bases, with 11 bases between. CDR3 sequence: CASSEASHSDTQYF. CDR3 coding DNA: TGTGCCAGCAGTGAGGCCAGCCACTCAGATACGCAGTATTTT.

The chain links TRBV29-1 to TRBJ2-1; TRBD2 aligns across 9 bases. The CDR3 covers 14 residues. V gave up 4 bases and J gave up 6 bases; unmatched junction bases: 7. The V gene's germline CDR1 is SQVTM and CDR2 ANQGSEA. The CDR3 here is CSVAARLAANEQFF. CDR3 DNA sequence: TGCAGCGTTGCAGCAAGACTAGCGGCCAATGAGCAGTTCTTC.

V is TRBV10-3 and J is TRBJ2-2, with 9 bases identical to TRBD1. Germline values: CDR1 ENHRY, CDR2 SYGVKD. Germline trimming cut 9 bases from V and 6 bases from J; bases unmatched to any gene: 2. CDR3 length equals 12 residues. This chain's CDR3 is CAIWTGAGELFF. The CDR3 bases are TGTGCCATATGGACAGGGGCCGGGGAGCTGTTTTTT.

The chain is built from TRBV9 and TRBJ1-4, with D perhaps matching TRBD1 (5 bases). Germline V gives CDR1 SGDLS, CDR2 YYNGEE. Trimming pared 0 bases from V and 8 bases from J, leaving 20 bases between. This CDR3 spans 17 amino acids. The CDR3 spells CASSVGPLGGVEEKLFF. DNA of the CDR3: TGTGCCAGCAGCGTAGGCCCCCTGGGGGGAGTAGAAGAAAAACTGTTTTTT.

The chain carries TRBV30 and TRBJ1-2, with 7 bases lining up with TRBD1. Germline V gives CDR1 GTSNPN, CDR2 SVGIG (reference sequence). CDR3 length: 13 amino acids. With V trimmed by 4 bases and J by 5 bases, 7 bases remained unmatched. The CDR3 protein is CAWKDQGVYGYTF. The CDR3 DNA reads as TGTGCCTGGAAAGACCAGGGGGTGTATGGCTACACCTTC.

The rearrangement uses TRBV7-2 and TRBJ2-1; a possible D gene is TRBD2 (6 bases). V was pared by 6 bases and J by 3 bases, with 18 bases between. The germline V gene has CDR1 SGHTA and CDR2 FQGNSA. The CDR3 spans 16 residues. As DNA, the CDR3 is TGTGCCAGCAGTCCCGACTTAGCGGCTGTCTACAATGAGCAGTTCTTC. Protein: CASSPDLAAVYNEQFF. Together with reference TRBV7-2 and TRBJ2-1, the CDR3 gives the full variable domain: GAGVSQSPSNKVTEKGKDVELRCDPISGHTALYWYRQSLGQGLEFLIYFQGNSAPDKSGLPSDRFSAERTGGSVSTLTIQRTQQEDSAVYLCASSPDLAAVYNEQFFGPGTRLTVL.

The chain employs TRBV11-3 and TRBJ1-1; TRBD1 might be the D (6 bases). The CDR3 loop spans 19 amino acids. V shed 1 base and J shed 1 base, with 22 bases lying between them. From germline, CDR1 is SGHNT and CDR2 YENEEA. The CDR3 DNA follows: TGTGCCAGCAGCTTAGGTTTCGGGTATGGCGGACAGAAGAACACTGAAGCTTTCTTT. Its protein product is CASSLGFGYGGQKNTEAFF. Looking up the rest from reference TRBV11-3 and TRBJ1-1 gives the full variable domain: EAGVVQSPRYKIIEKKQPVAFWCNPISGHNTLYWYLQNLGQGPELLIRYENEEAVDDSQLPKDRFSAERLKGVDSTLKIQPAELGDSAVYLCASSLGFGYGGQKNTEAFFGQGTRLTVV.

CDR3 DNA: TGCGCCAGCAGCCAAGGCCCCGGCTTGGACTACGAGCAGTACTTC. Residues: CASSQGPGLDYEQYF. The chain is built from TRBV4-1 and TRBJ2-7, with D unclear. From germline, CDR1 is MGHRA and CDR2 YSYEKL. The V gene lost 1 base and the J gene lost 3 bases, with 13 bases spanning the gap. This CDR3 has 15 residues.

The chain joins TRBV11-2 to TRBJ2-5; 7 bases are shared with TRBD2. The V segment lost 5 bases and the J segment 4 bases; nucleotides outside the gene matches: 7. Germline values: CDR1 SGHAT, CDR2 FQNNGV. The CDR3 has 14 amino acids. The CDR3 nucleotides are TGTGCCAGCAGCAACGGACTAGAGTCAGAGACCCAGTACTTC. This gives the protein CASSNGLESETQYF.

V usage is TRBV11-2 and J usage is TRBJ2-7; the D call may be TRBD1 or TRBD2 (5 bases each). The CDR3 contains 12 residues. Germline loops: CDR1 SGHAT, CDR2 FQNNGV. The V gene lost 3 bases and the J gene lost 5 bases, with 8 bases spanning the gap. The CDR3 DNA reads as TGTGCCAGCAGCTTTCTGGGGGACGAGCAGTACTTC. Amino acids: CASSFLGDEQYF.